This T cell receptor beta chain was profiled in a study of T cell changes during pregnancy in multiple sclerosis. Measured with immunoSEQ multiplex PCR; TCRdb has only the in-frame clones, and not every one. The table has around 65,000 clones, 80% to 95% seen once. The TCR comes from a female donor in good health, enrolled as a control in a pregnancy study. Specimen: peripheral blood, collected in the second trimester of pregnancy.

The DNA of the CDR3 is TGTGCCACCAGACCCGTGGTGGGGGCTGGCGCAGATACGCAGTATTTT. Its protein product is CATRPVVGAGADTQYF. J is TRBJ2-3 and V is TRBV19, with D possibly being TRBD1 (6 bases). CDR3 length: 16 residues. Germline V lookup: CDR1 LNHDA, CDR2 SQIVND (reference sequence). V lost 10 bases and J lost 4, with 24 bases in between. Together with reference TRBV19 and TRBJ2-3, the CDR3 gives the full variable domain: DGGITQSPKYLFRKEGQNVTLSCEQNLNHDAMYWYRQDPGQGLRLIYYSQIVNDFQKGDIAEGYSVSREKKESFPLTVTSAQKNPTAFYLCATRPVVGAGADTQYFGPGTRLTVL.